One and the same sample provided the 29 T cell receptor beta chains below, sequenced in a study of blood T cells in healthy people across ages. Next came a second PCR, run for about 7 to 12 cycles, which used a sample-barcoded 5' primer along with a J-beta primer mix. TCRdb reprocessed the 5' RACE reads via MiXCR and lists one record per CDR3 protein. The table includes some 1.8 million distinct CDR3 sequences, around 40% detected once. Input material: blood. Receptors were obtained from a human donor in good health.

This clonotype was detected a few times. A read error may explain this, as a much larger clone is one base away. The genes are TRBV4-3 and TRBJ2-7; maybe TRBD2 (6 bases). CDR1 and CDR2 from the germline V gene are LGHNA and YSLEER. The CDR3 spans 16 residues. Trimming shortened V by 4 bases and J by 1 base, and 17 bases separated the two germline ends. CDR3 in amino acids: CASSPTLDGLSYEQYF. The CDR3 DNA sequence: TGCGCCAGCAGCCCTACCCTCGACGGACTATCCTACGAGCAGTACTTC.

The chain has TRBV6-2 or TRBV6-3 and TRBJ2-5; the D is unclear. V gave up 6 bases and J gave up 4 bases, with 12 bases separating them. Germline V CDR1 and CDR2: MNHEY, SVGEGT. CDR3 size: 13 residues. CDR3 coding DNA: TGTGCCAGCAGGACGCTTATCGGAGAGACCCAGTACTTC. This codes for CASRTLIGETQYF.

For this clonotype: The germline gene is not matched at one end of the junction; a read error may be the cause. For the CDR3, the DNA is TGCGCCGGCAGCCAAGATTATGCGGTCTCTGGGGCCAACGTCCTGACTTTC. Protein: CAGSQDYAVSGANVLTF. V gene TRBV4-3 combines with J gene TRBJ2-6; D call uncertain. Germline CDR1 is LGHNA and CDR2 is YSLEER. This CDR3 is 17 amino acids long.

The V gene is TRBV4-2, the J gene TRBJ2-1; 16 bases map to TRBD2. The CDR3 is made up of 20 amino acids. With 5 bases clipped from V and 4 bases from J, the junction kept 14 bases outside the gene matches. CDR1 and CDR2 from the germline V gene are LGHNA and YNFKEQ. The CDR3 protein is CASSSTGTSGGASQYNEQFF. The CDR3, as DNA: TGTGCCAGCAGCTCGACCGGGACTAGCGGGGGGGCGTCCCAGTACAATGAGCAGTTCTTC.

The rearrangement joins TRBV5-1 to TRBJ2-4, with D possibly being TRBD1 (5 bases). The germline V and J ends were trimmed by 0 bases and 13 bases, with 20 bases remaining between them. The CDR3 runs to 15 residues. Germline CDR1 SGHRS, CDR2 YFSETQ. The CDR3 DNA reads as TGCGCCAGCAGCTTGGCCGCAGGGCAGGGATTTGAGCAGTACTTC. Amino acid sequence: CASSLAAGQGFEQYF.

This clonotype has more than one count but fewer than ten. The chain links TRBV25-1 to TRBJ2-5; 8 bases fit TRBD2. Unmatched junction bases numbered 9, after V lost 4 bases and J lost 2 bases. This CDR3 region has 16 residues. Germline CDR1 reads MGHDK; CDR2 reads SYGVNS. CDR3 nucleotides: TGTGCCAGCAGTGCATCCCTAGCGGGCCTACAAGAGACCCAGTACTTC. Its translation: CASSASLAGLQETQYF. Full variable domain (rest looked up from reference TRBV25-1 and TRBJ2-5): EADIYQTPRYLVIGTGKKITLECSQTMGHDKMYWYQQDPGMELHLIHYSYGVNSTEKGDLSSESTVSRIRTEHFPLTLESARPSHTSQYLCASSASLAGLQETQYFGPGTRLLVL.

The genes are TRBV10-3 and TRBJ2-1, with 7 bases that match TRBD2. Losses at the gene ends were 3 bases for V and 2 bases for J; bases not matched to a gene: 4. CDR1 ENHRY and CDR2 SYGVKD come from the germline V gene. The CDR3 has 15 residues. The CDR3 nucleotides are TGTGCCATCAGTGACAGCGGGATGGCCTACAATGAGCAGTTCTTC. Translation: CAISDSGMAYNEQFF.

This clonotype has just a few counts. The chain joins TRBV5-1 to TRBJ2-3; D is uncertain. This CDR3 spans 12 amino acids. V shed 4 bases and J shed 7 bases, with 10 bases lying between them. CDR1 is SGHRS and CDR2 is YFSETQ in the germline V gene. The CDR3 DNA reads as TGCGCCAGCAGCACTGGATTCAATACGCAGTATTTT. Protein: CASSTGFNTQYF.

The V call is TRBV10-3, the J call TRBJ2-1, with TRBD2 matching over 7 bases. The junction had 2 bases not matched to a gene; V was cut back by 1 base and J by 5 bases. The CDR3 is 14 residues long. From germline, CDR1 is ENHRY and CDR2 SYGVKD. DNA for the CDR3: TGTGCCATCAGTGAGTGGGCGGGAGACAATGAGCAGTTCTTC. The encoded protein is CAISEWAGDNEQFF.

This chain uses TRBV20-1 with TRBJ2-3; 10 nucleotides align to TRBD2. The CDR3 has 15 amino acids. CDR1 and CDR2 (germline): DFQATT, SNEGSKA (reference sequence). The junction had 4 bases not matched to a gene; V was cut back by 0 bases and J by 4 bases. Here the CDR3 reads CSARDRSGGADTQYF. CDR3 nucleotides: TGCAGTGCTAGAGATAGGAGCGGGGGGGCAGATACGCAGTATTTT.

Many counts were recorded for this clonotype. This chain joins TRBV4-1 and TRBJ2-3; D gene uncertain. This CDR3 region has 15 residues. Germline V CDR1 and CDR2: MGHRA, YSYEKL. V was trimmed by 0 bases and J by 5 bases, leaving 12 bases between them. The CDR3 is CASSQENYKGDTQYF. CDR3 coding DNA: TGCGCCAGCAGCCAAGAAAACTATAAAGGAGATACGCAGTATTTT.

This clonotype was seen only a few times. The chain uses TRBV12-3 or TRBV12-4 and TRBJ1-1, with TRBD1 identical over 7 bases. The length of the CDR3 is 16 residues. V shed 4 bases, J shed 1 base, and the junction held 9 bases outside the gene matches. The CDR3 reads CASSSTRTGPNTEAFF. The DNA for the CDR3 is TGTGCCAGCAGTTCGACGAGGACAGGACCGAACACTGAAGCTTTCTTT.

This rearrangement joins TRBV5-1 to TRBJ1-4, with D perhaps TRBD1 (6 bases). Germline CDR1 is SGHRS and CDR2 is YFSETQ. Trimming cost V 1 base and J 0 bases, with 10 bases left between them. This CDR3 has 16 amino acids. As DNA, the CDR3 is TGCGCCAGCAGCTTGTCCGGGGGCCCAACTAATGAAAAACTGTTTTTT. This encodes CASSLSGGPTNEKLFF.

The gene calls are TRBV9 and TRBJ2-7; D could derive from TRBD1 or TRBD2 (5 bases each). CDR1 and CDR2 from the germline V gene are SGDLS and YYNGEE. The CDR3 covers 16 residues. V lost 4 bases to trimming and J lost 3 bases, with 20 bases between them. This chain's CDR3 is CASSPLPGTVIYEQYF. CDR3 DNA sequence: TGTGCCAGCAGCCCGCTACCGGGGACGGTAATCTACGAGCAGTACTTC.

This clonotype has just a few counts. The chain joins TRBV4-3 to TRBJ1-1; the match to TRBD1 covers 8 bases. The V gene end was trimmed by 0 bases and the J gene end by 10 bases; junction bases not matched to a gene: 7. The CDR3 has 14 amino acids. The germline V gene has CDR1 LGHNA and CDR2 YSLEER. CDR3 nucleotide sequence: TGCGCCAGCAGCCAAGATCGAAGGCAGGGGGCAGCTTTCTTT. Translated, it gives CASSQDRRQGAAFF.

This clonotype was observed a few times. The chain joins TRBV12-3 or TRBV12-4 to TRBJ1-2; perhaps TRBD1 as D (6 bases). The CDR3 totals 13 residues. V was cut by 3 bases and J by 8 bases, with 13 bases left in between. CDR3 sequence: CASSFEGVTGYTF. CDR3 sequence (DNA): TGTGCCAGCAGTTTTGAGGGGGTAACAGGCTACACCTTC.

The chain links TRBV7-9 to TRBJ1-5; D remains ambiguous. V was shortened by 4 bases and J by 5 bases, with 9 bases between the two germline ends. CDR1 and CDR2 (germline): SEHNR, FQNEAQ (reference sequence). CDR3 size: 13 residues. The CDR3: CASSYMGDQPQHF. The CDR3 bases are TGTGCCAGCAGCTATATGGGTGATCAGCCCCAGCATTTT.

This chain joins TRBV7-6 and TRBJ2-5, with a tentative D call TRBD2 (7 bases). There are 15 residues in the CDR3. V lost 5 bases and J lost 0, with 13 bases in between. CDR1 and CDR2 from the germline V gene are SGHVS and FNYEAQ. The CDR3 DNA reads as TGTGCCAGCAGCGCGGGGGCTCTCTACCAAGAGACCCAGTACTTC. Translating it yields CASSAGALYQETQYF.

This clonotype was seen only a few times. The CDR3 DNA reads as TGCAGTGCTAGAGGGGCAAAGGGGGCGAGCTATGGCTACACCTTC. Protein: CSARGAKGASYGYTF. The chain employs TRBV20-1 and TRBJ1-2; 7 bases are shared with TRBD1. The trim removed 1 base at V and 4 bases at J, leaving 9 bases unmatched. CDR1 is DFQATT and CDR2 is SNEGSKA in the germline V gene (reference sequence). CDR3 length: 15 amino acids.

This clonotype has more than one count but fewer than ten. CDR3 nucleotide sequence: TGCAGTGCCAGTGGGACAGCTAATGAAAAACTGTTTTTT. It is translated as CSASGTANEKLFF. The chain joins TRBV20-1 to TRBJ1-4, with 7 bases lining up with TRBD1. Germline CDR1 and CDR2: DFQATT and SNEGSKA (reference sequence). CDR3 length: 13 amino acids. The V segment lost 6 bases and the J segment 3 bases; nucleotides outside the gene matches: 4.

This chain connects TRBV28 to TRBJ2-7; no clear D. V dropped 6 bases and J dropped 0 bases, with 9 bases sitting between them. CDR3 length equals 13 residues. Germline CDR1 is MDHEN and CDR2 is SYDVKM. The CDR3 protein is CASRSFSSYEQYF. In DNA, the CDR3 is TGTGCCAGCAGGTCCTTTTCCTCCTACGAGCAGTACTTC.

A note on this clonotype: The germline gene is not matched at one end of the junction; a read error may be the cause. The chain combines TRBV7-2 with TRBJ1-2; 7 positions match TRBD1. CDR3 length: 15 residues. Looked up from germline, CDR1 is SGHTA and CDR2 is FQGNSA. CDR3 residues: CASSVGQNINCGYTF. In DNA form, the CDR3 reads TGTGCCAGCAGCGTGGGACAGAACATTAACTGTGGCTACACCTTC.

The rearrangement links TRBV29-1 to TRBJ1-1, with TRBD1 matching over 8 bases. J gave up 5 bases and V 6 bases, and 5 bases lay outside the gene matches. This CDR3 comprises 12 residues. CDR1 and CDR2 from the germline V gene are SQVTM and ANQGSEA. This CDR3 is CSVLDRGTEAFF. DNA for the CDR3: TGCAGCGTCTTAGACAGGGGTACTGAAGCTTTCTTT. The full variable domain, completed using reference TRBV29-1 and TRBJ1-1, is SAVISQKPSRDICQRGTSLTIQCQVDSQVTMMFWYRQQPGQSLTLIATANQGSEATYESGFVIDKFPISRPNLTFSTLTVSNMSPEDSSIYLCSVLDRGTEAFFGQGTRLTVV.

This clonotype was counted between two and nine times. This chain joins TRBV29-1 and TRBJ1-2; tentative D call: TRBD1 (5 bases). The germline gives CDR1 SQVTM, CDR2 ANQGSEA. The CDR3 extends over 12 amino acids. V lost 3 bases to trimming and J lost 3 bases, with 8 bases between them. The CDR3 here is CSVEGHYYGYTF. For the CDR3, the DNA is TGCAGCGTTGAGGGGCACTACTATGGCTACACCTTC.

This chain joins TRBV5-8 and TRBJ2-3; D unclear. Looked up from germline, CDR1 is SGHTS and CDR2 is YDEGEE. The CDR3 spans 15 residues. Trimming stripped 2 bases from V and 5 bases from J, with 15 bases between. The CDR3 nucleotides read TGTGCCAGCAGCTTAGGTCAGACTCACGGAGATACGCAGTATTTT. This encodes CASSLGQTHGDTQYF.

In its sample, this clonotype was seen once. The chain has TRBV28 and TRBJ2-5, with D uncertain. The CDR3 has 15 amino acids. CDR1 is MDHEN, CDR2 SYDVKM, per germline. V lost 8 bases and J 1 base, leaving 17 bases between the germline ends. CDR3 nucleotides: TGTGCCAGCCGCAGGCTCCCACCCTCCCAAGAGACCCAGTACTTC. It is translated as CASRRLPPSQETQYF. The full variable domain, in which reference TRBV28 and TRBJ2-5 provide the parts outside the CDR3, is DVKVTQSSRYLVKRTGEKVFLECVQDMDHENMFWYRQDPGLGLRLIYFSYDVKMKEKGDIPEGYSVSREKKERFSLILESASTNQTSMYLCASRRLPPSQETQYFGPGTRLLVL.

This clonotype has a handful of counts. The genes are TRBV7-2 and TRBJ2-5; D not resolved. The germline gives CDR1 SGHTA, CDR2 FQGNSA. The CDR3 sequence is 13 residues long. V was trimmed by 1 base and J by 7 bases, leaving 10 bases between them. The DNA of the CDR3 is TGTGCCAGCAGCTTAGACGCTGGGTGGACCCAGTACTTC. This sequence encodes CASSLDAGWTQYF.

This clonotype appeared a few times. The rearrangement joins TRBV7-2 to TRBJ2-7, with 8 positions matching TRBD2. The CDR3 contains 16 residues. Trimming at V came to 5 bases and at J to 0 bases, leaving 9 bases not matched to a gene. Germline V gene lookup returns CDR1 SGHTA and CDR2 FQGNSA. The CDR3 spells CASSPPGLASSYEQYF. In DNA, the CDR3 is TGTGCCAGCAGCCCGCCCGGACTAGCCTCCTCCTACGAGCAGTACTTC.

About this clonotype itself: A much larger clone lies one base from this, so it may be a read error. V gene TRBV12-3 or TRBV12-4 combines with J gene TRBJ2-1; D is perhaps TRBD1 (5 bases). The V and J ends lost 6 bases and 13 bases respectively, with 19 bases between them. CDR3 length equals 13 residues. CDR3 region: CASSPPGSETQFF. CDR3 nucleotide sequence: TGTGCCAGCAGCCCCCCAGGGTCCGAGACCCAGTTCTTC.